These 25 T cell receptor beta chains share one sample of origin, sequenced in a study of blood T cells in healthy people across ages. Next came a second PCR, run for about 6 to 11 cycles, which used a sample-barcoded 5' primer along with a J-beta primer mix. MiXCR, run by TCRdb on the 5' RACE reads, gives a single entry per CDR3 protein. The data contain around 1,500,000 distinct CDR3 sequences, 42% of them singletons. The specimen sequenced was blood. These receptors originate from a young woman in good health.

J is TRBJ2-1 and V is TRBV15; possibly TRBD1 or TRBD2 for D (5 bases each). V lost 2 bases, J lost 6 bases, and 17 bases lay in between. Germline assignment: CDR1 LNHNV and CDR2 YYDKDF (reference sequence). This CDR3 is 16 amino acids long. The CDR3, as DNA: TGTGCCACCAGCAGAAAGGCCGGGACCCCCTCCAATGAGCAGTTCTTC. It translates to CATSRKAGTPSNEQFF.

The chain combines TRBV6-5 with TRBJ2-2; D ambiguous. V lost 0 bases and J 4 bases, leaving 3 bases between the germline ends. The CDR3 consists of 13 residues. The V gene's germline CDR1 is MNHEY and CDR2 SVGAGI. The CDR3 sequence is CASSYSSTGELFF. The CDR3 DNA is TGTGCCAGCAGTTACTCGAGCACCGGGGAGCTGTTTTTT.

The CDR3 sequence is CASSITTSGFTDTQYF. CDR3 coding DNA: TGCGCCAGCAGCATTACGACTAGCGGCTTCACAGATACGCAGTATTTT. This chain links TRBV5-1 with TRBJ2-3; the match to TRBD2 covers 9 bases. CDR3 length: 16 amino acids. Per germline, CDR1 SGHRS and CDR2 YFSETQ. V lost 4 bases, J lost 2 bases, and 8 bases stayed unmatched.

There are a few counts of this clonotype. The chain carries TRBV20-1 and TRBJ2-4, with D unclear. Germline loops: CDR1 DFQATT, CDR2 SNEGSKA (reference sequence). Trimming removed 2 bases from V and 0 bases from J, with 11 bases in between. The CDR3 runs 15 residues. The CDR3 is CSARRSGLAKNIQYF. The CDR3 DNA reads TGCAGTGCTAGAAGATCTGGGCTAGCCAAAAACATTCAGTACTTC.

The chain uses TRBV28 and TRBJ2-1; D might be TRBD2 (5 bases). The CDR3 extends over 12 amino acids. The ends were cut back, 3 bases at V and 10 bases at J, with 10 bases in the middle. The germline CDR1 and CDR2 sequences are MDHEN and SYDVKM. CDR3 loop: CASSFGLAEQFF. CDR3 in DNA: TGTGCCAGCAGTTTCGGGCTAGCCGAGCAGTTCTTC.

The chain recombines TRBV3-1 with TRBJ2-1; D gene ambiguous. Germline-derived CDR1 and CDR2 are LGHDT and YNNKEL (reference sequence). Trimming removed 0 bases from V and 5 bases from J, with 11 bases in between. The CDR3 runs to 15 residues. Written as DNA, the CDR3 is TGTGCCAGCAGCCAAGAGCCTGGAATTAACAATGAGCAGTTCTTC. It specifies CASSQEPGINNEQFF.

A word on this clonotype: At one boundary the junction diverges from the germline segment, which might be a read error. V is TRBV20-1 and J is TRBJ2-1, with D hard to call. The CDR3 consists of 14 residues. Per the germline V gene, CDR1 is DFQATT and CDR2 is SNEGSKA (reference sequence). CDR3 region: CSANLGPSYNGQFF. DNA of the CDR3: TGCAGTGCTAATCTGGGCCCGTCCTACAATGGGCAGTTCTTC.

This clonotype was observed a few times. This chain connects TRBV20-1 to TRBJ2-4, with 12 bases aligning to TRBD2. TRBJ2-7 explains the end of the DNA better; the J call may be wrong. Germline CDR1 and CDR2: DFQATT and SNEGSKA (reference sequence). This CDR3 has 15 residues. CDR3 coding DNA: TGCAGTGCGACAGCACGGACTAGCGGGGCGTACGAGCAGTACTTC. Its protein product is CSATARTSGAYEQYF.

This rearrangement joins TRBV7-7 to TRBJ2-7, with TRBD1 identical over 8 bases. Trimming cost V 5 bases and J 3 bases; bases outside gene matches: 9. The CDR3 spans 15 residues. Germline-derived CDR1 and CDR2 are SSHAT and FNYEAQ (reference sequence). The CDR3 is CASSQRTGTFYEQYF. DNA for the CDR3: TGTGCCAGCAGCCAGCGGACAGGGACATTCTACGAGCAGTACTTC.

Comment on this clonotype: Being one base from a much bigger clone, this may be a read error. This chain joins TRBV6-4 and TRBJ2-7, with D possibly TRBD2 on 5 matching bases. The CDR3 is made up of 12 amino acids. The germline gives CDR1 MRHNA, CDR2 SNTAGT. The CDR3 coding sequence is TGTGCCAGCAGGGACTCCAGCTGGGAGCAGTACTTC. Translated: CASRDSSWEQYF.

The chain joins TRBV12-3 or TRBV12-4 to TRBJ2-2; 9 bases align to TRBD1. The V segment lost 5 bases and the J segment 5 bases; nucleotides outside the gene matches: 9. CDR3 length: 16 amino acids. Here the CDR3 DNA reads TGTGCCAGCAGTCCCACACAGGGGGCGGGGACCGGGGAGCTGTTTTTT. This codes for CASSPTQGAGTGELFF.

V gene TRBV9 combines with J gene TRBJ2-7, with D possibly matching TRBD1 (6 bases). Between the trimmed V and J ends, which lost 5 bases and 4 bases, there was a span of 13 bases. CDR3 length equals 13 residues. Germline CDR1 is SGDLS and CDR2 is YYNGEE. The CDR3 loop is CASREPQGYEQYF. CDR3 bases: TGTGCCAGCAGGGAACCACAGGGTTACGAGCAGTACTTC.

The chain uses TRBV20-1 and TRBJ2-7, with 9 bases aligning to TRBD2. The germline V gene has CDR1 DFQATT and CDR2 SNEGSKA (reference sequence). With 6 bases clipped from V and 7 bases from J, the junction kept 10 bases outside the gene matches. The CDR3 loop spans 13 amino acids. For the CDR3, the DNA is TGCAGTGCATTAGCGGGAGTTGGCAATGAGCAGTACTTC. Translated: CSALAGVGNEQYF.

Only a few counts were recorded for this clonotype. This chain uses TRBV20-1 with TRBJ1-6; tentative D call: TRBD1 (6 bases). The CDR3 is made up of 16 amino acids. The V end was cut by 0 bases, the J end by 4 bases, with 13 bases between. Germline values: CDR1 DFQATT, CDR2 SNEGSKA (reference sequence). CDR3 DNA sequence: TGCAGTGCTAGAGATGGGGGGGCCTCGTATAATTCACCCCTCCACTTT. It codes for CSARDGGASYNSPLHF.

V gene TRBV10-3 combines with J gene TRBJ2-1; TRBD2 matches at 8 bases. The J call could be wrong; TRBJ2-7 is a better fit for the DNA end. CDR3 length: 15 residues. CDR1 and CDR2 (germline): ENHRY, SYGVKD. The CDR3 spells CATGPGLGSSNEQYF. CDR3 bases: TGTGCCACAGGACCGGGACTAGGGTCCTCCAATGAGCAGTACTTC.

There are a few counts of this clonotype. The rearrangement links TRBV4-1 to TRBJ2-3; no clear D. Deletions cut 5 bases from V and 0 bases from J, with 15 bases between. The CDR3 has 16 amino acids. Per the germline V gene, CDR1 is MGHRA and CDR2 is YSYEKL. This chain's CDR3 is CASSAPSQSSTDTQYF. As DNA, the CDR3 is TGCGCCAGCAGCGCTCCGAGTCAGTCTAGCACAGATACGCAGTATTTT.

The V call is TRBV9, the J call TRBJ2-1, with D hard to call. The CDR3 loop spans 16 amino acids. Trimming took 0 bases from V and 0 from J, leaving 10 bases between them. In germline, CDR1 is SGDLS, CDR2 YYNGEE. The CDR3 nucleotides are TGTGCCAGCAGCGTAGAGCCCCAGCCCTCCTACAATGAGCAGTTCTTC. As protein: CASSVEPQPSYNEQFF.

The chain has TRBV20-1 and TRBJ2-3, with 14 positions matching TRBD2. V shed 1 base, J shed 8 bases, and the junction held 5 bases outside the gene matches. CDR3 length: 15 residues. CDR1 is DFQATT, CDR2 SNEGSKA, per germline (reference sequence). The CDR3 region has the DNA TGCAGTGCTAGAGGGACTAGCGGGGGGCCCGGTACGCAGTATTTT. Protein sequence: CSARGTSGGPGTQYF.

The chain recombines TRBV15 with TRBJ1-4; no clear D gene. The CDR3 spans 14 residues. Germline CDR1 and CDR2: LNHNV and YYDKDF (reference sequence). V lost 1 base and J lost 5, with 8 bases in between. The CDR3 coding sequence is TGTGCCACCAGCAGAGGCCCCGAAAATGAAAAACTGTTTTTT. It codes for CATSRGPENEKLFF.

The chain joins TRBV12-3 or TRBV12-4 to TRBJ1-6; D is uncertain. Trimming shortened V by 3 bases and J by 0 bases, and 9 bases separated the two germline ends. There are 16 residues in the CDR3. CDR3 loop: CASSFRRSSYNSPLHF. The CDR3 coding sequence is TGTGCCAGCAGTTTTAGAAGGTCCTCCTATAATTCACCCCTCCACTTT.

This clonotype has a handful of counts. The J gene is TRBJ2-1, the V gene TRBV29-1; perhaps D is TRBD1 or TRBD2 (6 bases each). From germline, CDR1 is SQVTM and CDR2 ANQGSEA. The CDR3 consists of 14 residues. The germline V and J ends were trimmed by 7 bases and 7 bases, with 20 bases remaining between them. CDR3 in DNA: TGCAGCGCCCGGAAGGGGACACGGGGGAATGAGCAGTTCTTC. Translating it yields CSARKGTRGNEQFF.

CDR3 sequence: CASSLRQGKAYEQYF. DNA of the CDR3: TGTGCCAGCAGTTTACGACAAGGGAAAGCCTACGAGCAGTACTTC. The chain has TRBV28 and TRBJ2-7, with unresolved D. The CDR3 has 15 amino acids. From germline, CDR1 is MDHEN and CDR2 SYDVKM. Trimming left V 2 bases short and J 2 bases short, with 13 bases between. Filled out from reference TRBV28 and TRBJ2-7, the complete variable domain reads DVKVTQSSRYLVKRTGEKVFLECVQDMDHENMFWYRQDPGLGLRLIYFSYDVKMKEKGDIPEGYSVSREKKERFSLILESASTNQTSMYLCASSLRQGKAYEQYFGPGTRLTVT.

This clonotype was seen a few times. The chain employs TRBV20-1 and TRBJ2-7; D gene unclear. This CDR3 contains 10 residues. Germline V gene data show CDR1 as DFQATT and CDR2 as SNEGSKA (reference sequence). Trimming pared 0 bases from V and 7 bases from J, leaving 4 bases between. This CDR3 is CSARDDEQYF. The CDR3 bases are TGCAGTGCTAGAGATGATGAGCAGTACTTC.

This chain connects TRBV5-1 to TRBJ2-5; no definite D call. The CDR3 length is 17 residues. Trimming pared 4 bases from V and 11 bases from J, leaving 30 bases between. Germline loops: CDR1 SGHRS, CDR2 YFSETQ. The CDR3 DNA sequence: TGCGCCAGCAGCCCCAGAGGTTACCCAGGAAAAAGGTCCAAGCAGTACTTC. Its protein is CASSPRGYPGKRSKQYF. Filled out from reference TRBV5-1 and TRBJ2-5, the complete variable domain reads KAGVTQTPRYLIKTRGQQVTLSCSPISGHRSVSWYQQTPGQGLQFLFEYFSETQRNKGNFPGRFSGRQFSNSRSEMNVSTLELGDSALYLCASSPRGYPGKRSKQYFGPGTRLLVL.

The chain links TRBV2 to TRBJ1-1, with D perhaps matching TRBD1 (5 bases). This CDR3 has 12 amino acids. Per germline, CDR1 SNHLY and CDR2 FYNNEI. V was shortened by 7 bases and J by 4 bases, with 10 bases between the two germline ends. The CDR3 sequence is CASTAQATEAFF. CDR3 DNA sequence: TGTGCCAGCACCGCACAGGCCACTGAAGCTTTCTTT.